This T cell receptor (beta chain) was found in a study of blood T cell repertoires in COVID-19. The assay was immunoSEQ multiplex PCR, and TCRdb's table has in-frame clones only and misses some. Of around 150,000 clones in the sample, about 75% were seen once. This clone was found once. The length of the CDR3 is 15 residues. J was trimmed by 4 bases and V by 2 bases; bases with no gene match: 5. In germline, CDR1 is SGHNT, CDR2 YYREEE (reference sequence). This chain uses TRBV5-4 with TRBJ2-1; 8 nucleotides align to TRBD2. The sequence came from a woman aged 45-65 years who had recovered from COVID-19. Sequencing was carried out using PBMCs or T cells enriched from blood (not recorded which). CDR3 DNA: TGTGCCAGCAGCTTAGGAGCGGGGGCTTACAATGAGCAGTTCTTC. It encodes CASSLGAGAYNEQFF.